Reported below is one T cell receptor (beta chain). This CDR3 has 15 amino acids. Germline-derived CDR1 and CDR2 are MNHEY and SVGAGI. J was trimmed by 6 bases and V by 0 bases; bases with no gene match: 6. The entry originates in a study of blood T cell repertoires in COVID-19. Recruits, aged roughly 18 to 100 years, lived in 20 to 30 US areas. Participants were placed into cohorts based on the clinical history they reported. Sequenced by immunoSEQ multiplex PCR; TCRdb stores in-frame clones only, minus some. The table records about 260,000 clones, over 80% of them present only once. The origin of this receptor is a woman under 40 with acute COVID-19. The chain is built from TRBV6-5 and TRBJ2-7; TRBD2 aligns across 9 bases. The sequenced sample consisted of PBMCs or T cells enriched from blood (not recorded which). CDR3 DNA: TGTGCCAGCAGTTACTCGAGTCTAGCGGGGTCCGAGCAGTACTTC. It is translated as CASSYSSLAGSEQYF.